This T cell receptor (beta chain) was documented in a study of CD8+ T cells in alopecia areata. Isolated RNA was reverse transcribed into cDNA used as the sequencing template. Produced via immunoSEQ multiplex PCR; TCRdb's table is partial and in-frame only. Here the sample spans about 110,000 clones, roughly 60% being singletons. Germline CDR1 and CDR2: SNHLY and FYNNEI. Trimming took 4 bases from V and 8 from J, leaving 11 bases between them. The CDR3 totals 12 residues. The V call is TRBV2, the J call TRBJ1-2; the D gene is possibly TRBD1 (5 bases). This clonotype originated in a human donor in good health. The sample taken for sequencing was CD8+ T cells sorted from blood. The CDR3 nucleotides are TGTGCCAGCAGTGTGGCGGGGGTCGGCTACACCTTC. It translates to CASSVAGVGYTF.